A selection of T cell receptor beta chains follows, all from one sample in a study of blood T cell repertoires in COVID-19. TCRdb's copy holds only in-frame clones and misses some; the assay was immunoSEQ multiplex PCR. The sample records about 300,000 clones, approximately 92% being singletons. The sequencing sample was made of peripheral blood. The receptors were gathered from a woman younger than 45 with COVID-19, enrolled during active disease. Both conserved end residues are part of each CDR3. Fields, in order: CDR3 protein, CDR3 DNA, clone size, D gene, J gene, V gene. A D gene is named only where the DNA matches it firmly. Some rows have no size entry. The others give once, few or many, or a class for an expanded clone.

CDR3 protein: CASSFPLGANYGYTF
CDR3 DNA: TGTGCCAGCAGTTTCCCCCTCGGGGCTAACTATGGCTACACCTTC
clone size: few
D gene: -
J gene: TRBJ1-2
V gene: TRBV28

CDR3 protein: CASSQGVMTGRGELFF
CDR3 DNA: TGCGCCAGCAGTCAGGGGGTCATGACAGGCAGGGGGGAGCTGTTTTTT
clone size: -
D gene: -
J gene: TRBJ2-2
V gene: TRBV23-1

CDR3 protein: CASSLSGQGSFEQYF
CDR3 DNA: TGTGCCAGCAGCTTATCGGGACAGGGAAGCTTCGAGCAGTACTTC
clone size: -
D gene: TRBD1
J gene: TRBJ2-7
V gene: TRBV11-2

CDR3 protein: CASSSTGVNTEAFF
CDR3 DNA: TGTGCCAGCAGTAGTACAGGGGTAAACACTGAAGCTTTCTTT
clone size: -
D gene: TRBD1
J gene: TRBJ1-1
V gene: TRBV2

CDR3 protein: CASSTGGAYNEQFF
CDR3 DNA: TGTGCCAGCAGTACCGGGGGGGCCTACAATGAGCAGTTCTTC
clone size: -
D gene: TRBD2
J gene: TRBJ2-1
V gene: TRBV3-1/TRBV3-2

CDR3 protein: CAWSPSMNTEAFF
CDR3 DNA: TGTGCCTGGAGCCCATCTATGAACACTGAAGCTTTCTTT
clone size: -
D gene: -
J gene: TRBJ1-1
V gene: TRBV30

CDR3 protein: CASSRGGEAFF
CDR3 DNA: TGTGCCAGCAGCCGCGGGGGTGAAGCTTTCTTT
clone size: once
D gene: -
J gene: TRBJ1-1
V gene: TRBV3-1/TRBV3-2

CDR3 protein: CASSQRDRDAGELFF
CDR3 DNA: TGCGCCAGCAGCCAACGGGACAGAGATGCCGGGGAGCTGTTTTTT
clone size: -
D gene: TRBD1
J gene: TRBJ2-2
V gene: TRBV4-1

CDR3 protein: CASSEKPGTDTQYF
CDR3 DNA: TGTGCCAGCAGTGAAAAGCCGGGAACAGATACGCAGTATTTT
clone size: -
D gene: -
J gene: TRBJ2-3
V gene: TRBV25-1

CDR3 protein: CASSLRQWAGVGKSGNTIYF
CDR3 DNA: TGTGCCAGCAGTTTACGCCAGTGGGCGGGCGTGGGCAAGTCTGGAAACACCATATATTTT
clone size: -
D gene: -
J gene: TRBJ1-3
V gene: TRBV28

CDR3 protein: CASSDARNSPLHF
CDR3 DNA: TGTGCCAGCAGCGACGCGAGGAATTCACCCCTCCACTTT
clone size: -
D gene: -
J gene: TRBJ1-6
V gene: TRBV9

CDR3 protein: CASSPAHSESYEQYF
CDR3 DNA: TGTGCCAGCAGCCCCGCCCACAGTGAGTCCTACGAGCAGTACTTC
clone size: -
D gene: -
J gene: TRBJ2-7
V gene: TRBV7-9

CDR3 protein: CAIAAGGNQPQHF
CDR3 DNA: TGTGCCATAGCTGCAGGGGGCAATCAGCCCCAGCATTTT
clone size: -
D gene: -
J gene: TRBJ1-5
V gene: TRBV24-1